One TCR beta chain is described in this entry. The antigen remains unidentified. The treatment: roughly 11-day PBMC culture with coronavirus spike peptide pools or control peptides (ViraFEST assay). The authors cultured around 2.1 million PBMCs per well with roughly 10 IU/ml IL-2 and about 9.9 ug/ml peptide pools. Following culture for about 9 days, CD4+ T cells were isolated by negative selection. These data are taken from a study of vaccination and CD4 T cells after COVID-19. Germline V lookup: CDR1 MNHEY, CDR2 SVGEGT. V lost 7 bases and J 0 bases, leaving 7 bases between the germline ends. The CDR3 has 14 residues. Cultured CD4+ T cell DNA was sequenced using the Oncomine TCR Beta short-read assay. Using its own MiXCR run on the PCR reads, TCRdb lists one record per CDR3 protein. The sample consists of 10,000 to 15,000 distinct CDR3 sequences, less than 65% of them appearing once.

This clonotype was sampled from a human donor who had recovered from COVID-19. The sample consisted of CD4+ T cells from blood, cultured in vitro. The chain employs TRBV6-2 or TRBV6-3 and TRBJ2-6; no clear D. CDR3 sequence (DNA): TGTGCCAGCACCCCAAGCTCTGGGGCCAACGTCCTGACTTTC. Translated: CASTPSSGANVLTF.